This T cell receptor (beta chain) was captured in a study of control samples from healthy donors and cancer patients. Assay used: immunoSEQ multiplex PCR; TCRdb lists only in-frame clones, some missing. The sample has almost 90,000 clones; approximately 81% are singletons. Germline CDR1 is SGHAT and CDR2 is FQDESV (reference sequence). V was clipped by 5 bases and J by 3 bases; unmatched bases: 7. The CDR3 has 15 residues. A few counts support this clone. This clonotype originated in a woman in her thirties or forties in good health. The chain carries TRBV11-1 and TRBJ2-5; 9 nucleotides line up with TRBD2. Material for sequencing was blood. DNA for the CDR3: TGTGCCAGCAGCCTGGCGGGGGGGGCTGAAGAGACCCAGTACTTC. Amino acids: CASSLAGGAEETQYF.